These T cell receptor beta chains were read from a single sample in a study of OX40 agonist ivuxolimab in advanced cancers. The protocol was immunoSEQ multiplex PCR, while the TCRdb copy is restricted to in-frame clones and leaves out a portion. The data show some 26,000 clones, approximately 80% seen once. The sequencing used CD4+ or CD8+ T cells sorted from blood, collected in a trial of the OX40 agonist ivuxolimab. The receptors were gathered from an adult with an advanced solid tumor such as melanoma, head and neck, liver or kidney cancer. Both conserved end residues are part of each CDR3. Each record gives: clone size, D gene, V gene, J gene, CDR3 protein, CDR3 DNA. D genes are given only for firm matches. Size is omitted from some rows. Given values are once, few, many or a class for expanded clones.

>NA|NA|TRBV7-8|TRBJ2-5
CASSTGGWETQYF
TGTGCCAGCAGCACCGGAGGGTGGGAGACCCAGTACTTC
>NA|NA|TRBV4-3|TRBJ2-7
CASSQDRGSSPSYEQYF
TGCGCCAGCAGCCAAGATAGAGGGTCTAGCCCCAGCTACGAGCAGTACTTC
>NA|NA|TRBV11-3|TRBJ2-1
CASSPVLGQSYNEQFF
TGTGCCAGCAGCCCCGTCCTTGGACAATCCTACAATGAGCAGTTCTTC
>once|NA|TRBV28|TRBJ2-3
CASRRGLEYTDTQYF
TGTGCCAGCAGGCGAGGACTGGAGTACACAGATACGCAGTATTTT
>NA|TRBD1|TRBV4-2|TRBJ1-3
CASSQPTGGNGNTIYF
TGTGCCAGCAGCCAGCCGACAGGGGGCAATGGAAACACCATATATTTT
>NA|NA|TRBV7-9|TRBJ2-3
CASSPQQGWTDTQYF
TGTGCCAGCAGCCCCCAACAGGGATGGACAGATACGCAGTATTTT
>once|TRBD1|TRBV6-6|TRBJ1-5
CASSSRDRVNQPQHF
TGTGCCAGCAGTTCCCGGGACAGGGTCAATCAGCCCCAGCATTTT
>NA|TRBD2|TRBV5-4|TRBJ2-7
CASSPPRAGGNEQYF
TGTGCCAGCAGCCCCCCACGAGCGGGAGGGAACGAGCAGTACTTC
>NA|NA|TRBV9|TRBJ2-1
CASSEPSSYNEQFF
TGTGCCAGCAGCGAACCGAGCTCCTACAATGAGCAGTTCTTC
>NA|NA|TRBV6-1|TRBJ2-1
CASRDVGDEQFF
TGTGCCAGCAGGGACGTAGGGGATGAGCAGTTCTTC
>NA|NA|TRBV14|TRBJ1-2
CASSKGANYGYTF
TGTGCCAGCTCTAAGGGAGCCAACTATGGCTACACCTTC
>once|NA|TRBV7-2|TRBJ2-7
CASSLVSGSDEQYF
TGTGCCAGCAGCTTAGTTTCAGGATCTGACGAGCAGTACTTC
>NA|NA|TRBV27|TRBJ2-1
CASTFSSSSYNEQFF
TGTGCCAGCACCTTCTCTAGCAGCTCCTACAATGAGCAGTTCTTC
>NA|NA|TRBV18|TRBJ2-6
CASSPHEGTLSGANVLTF
TGTGCCAGCTCACCCCATGAGGGGACGCTCTCTGGGGCCAACGTCCTGACTTTC
>NA|TRBD2|TRBV13|TRBJ2-5
CASSPSTSGFQETQYF
TGTGCCAGCAGCCCTTCGACTAGCGGGTTTCAAGAGACCCAGTACTTC
>NA|NA|TRBV4-3|TRBJ2-7
CASSQGQDYEQYF
TGCGCCAGCAGCCAAGGACAGGATTACGAGCAGTACTTC
>NA|TRBD2|TRBV5-1|TRBJ2-3
CASSLGGGSTDTQYF
TGCGCCAGCAGCTTGGGCGGGGGGAGCACAGATACGCAGTATTTT
>NA|NA|TRBV7-6|TRBJ2-1
CASSLEGLYNEQFF
TGTGCCAGCAGCTTAGAGGGTTTGTACAATGAGCAGTTCTTC
>few|NA|TRBV19|TRBJ2-5
CASSIVGSPAGTQYF
TGTGCCAGTAGTATAGTCGGCTCCCCAGCGGGGACCCAGTACTTC
>few|NA|TRBV6-1|TRBJ1-2
CASSGGWDGYTF
TGTGCCAGCAGTGGAGGGTGGGATGGCTACACCTTC
>NA|TRBD1|TRBV15|TRBJ1-5
CATSRARTGPNQPQHF
TGTGCCACCAGCAGAGCCCGGACAGGGCCAAATCAGCCCCAGCATTTT
>NA|TRBD2|TRBV6-6|TRBJ2-3
CASSGTSGMSTDTQYF
TGTGCCAGCAGCGGTACCAGCGGGATGAGCACAGATACGCAGTATTTT
>NA|NA|TRBV6-5|TRBJ2-4
CASSPDTLNIQYF
TGTGCCAGCAGTCCTGACACCTTAAACATTCAGTACTTC
>NA|TRBD2|TRBV4-3|TRBJ2-1
CASSQPSRVAGRLGNEQFF
TGCGCCAGCAGCCAACCTAGCAGGGTAGCGGGCCGGCTAGGGAATGAGCAGTTCTTC
>NA|TRBD2|TRBV27|TRBJ2-5
CASTPRGGEETQYF
TGTGCCAGCACCCCACGGGGGGGGGAAGAGACCCAGTACTTC
>NA|NA|TRBV9|TRBJ2-7
CASSVGSESYEQYF
TGTGCCAGCAGCGTAGGATCAGAAAGCTACGAGCAGTACTTC
>once|TRBD1|TRBV6-6|TRBJ1-5
CASSRYRGQPQHF
TGTGCCAGCAGTCGTTACAGGGGGCAGCCCCAGCATTTT
>few|TRBD2|TRBV14|TRBJ2-7
CASSQGLADYWGVYEQYF
TGTGCCAGCAGCCAAGGCCTAGCGGACTACTGGGGGGTCTACGAGCAGTACTTC
>NA|NA|TRBV4-3|TRBJ1-6
CASSQDRGPSAPLHF
TGCGCCAGCAGCCAAGATCGAGGCCCGTCGGCACCCCTCCACTTT
>NA|TRBD1|TRBV30|TRBJ2-2
CAWGTGAGIGELFF
TGTGCCTGGGGGACAGGGGCCGGGATCGGGGAGCTGTTTTTT
>once|NA|TRBV25-1|TRBJ1-3
CASRSGNTIYF
TGTGCCAGCCGGTCTGGAAACACCATATATTTT
>once|NA|TRBV7-9|TRBJ2-5
CASSPAGVKETQYF
TGTGCCAGCAGCCCCGCCGGGGTAAAAGAGACCCAGTACTTC
>NA|TRBD1|TRBV19|TRBJ1-5
CANRTGLMMRNQPQHF
TGTGCCAACCGGACAGGGTTGATGATGAGAAATCAGCCCCAGCATTTT
>NA|TRBD1|TRBV7-9|TRBJ2-7
CASSSWTGISYEQYF
TGTGCCAGCAGTTCCTGGACAGGGATCTCCTACGAGCAGTACTTC
>NA|NA|TRBV4-1|TRBJ2-2
CASSPFPGRRILTKANTGELFF
TGCGCCAGCAGCCCGTTCCCGGGCAGGAGAATTCTAACGAAGGCGAACACCGGGGAGCTGTTTTTT
>few|TRBD1|TRBV14|TRBJ1-1
CASSQTGGRNTEAFF
TGTGCCAGCAGCCAGACAGGGGGGAGGAACACTGAAGCTTTCTTT
>few|NA|TRBV4-1|TRBJ2-7
CASSQEASNYEQYF
TGCGCCAGCAGCCAAGAGGCCAGCAACTACGAGCAGTACTTC
>NA|NA|TRBV10-1|TRBJ2-2
CASSLTIESGELFF
TGCGCCAGCAGTCTTACCATAGAATCAGGGGAGCTGTTTTTT
>NA|TRBD2|TRBV27|TRBJ2-3
CASSLSTSGGADTQYF
TGTGCCAGCAGTTTATCGACTAGCGGGGGGGCAGATACGCAGTATTTT
>NA|NA|TRBV7-2|TRBJ2-1
CASSLTSSYNEQFF
TGTGCCAGCAGCTTGACTAGTAGCTACAATGAGCAGTTCTTC
>NA|NA|TRBV7-8|TRBJ1-4
CASSLVGQLGEKLFF
TGTGCCAGCAGCTTAGTTGGACAGTTGGGGGAAAAACTGTTTTTT
>NA|TRBD2|TRBV7-6|TRBJ2-3
CASSFSGSADTQYF
TGTGCCAGCAGCTTTAGCGGGAGCGCAGATACGCAGTATTTT
>NA|TRBD2|TRBV30|TRBJ2-5
CAWSIAGGPEETQYF
TGTGCCTGGAGTATAGCGGGGGGGCCTGAGGAGACCCAGTACTTC
>NA|TRBD1|TRBV6-5|TRBJ2-7
CASSTGTGGYEQYF
TGTGCCAGTTCGACCGGGACAGGGGGCTACGAGCAGTACTTC
>NA|NA|TRBV5-1|TRBJ1-1
CASSLGTTEAFF
TGCGCCAGCAGCTTGGGGACCACTGAAGCTTTCTTT
>NA|TRBD1|TRBV27|TRBJ2-1
CASSLTGTGKFF
TGTGCCAGCAGCCTGACCGGGACAGGGAAGTTCTTC
>NA|NA|TRBV7-6|TRBJ2-3
CASSLAGDRTTDTQYF
TGTGCCAGCAGCTTAGCGGGAGACAGGACCACAGATACGCAGTATTTT
>NA|NA|TRBV29-1|TRBJ2-7
CSVDQGTYEQYF
TGCAGCGTTGATCAGGGCACCTACGAGCAGTACTTC
>medium-sized|NA|TRBV19|TRBJ2-7
CASSWGPTYEQYF
TGTGCCAGTAGTTGGGGCCCTACCTACGAGCAGTACTTC
>NA|NA|TRBV28|TRBJ1-2
CASSPGGYGYTF
TGTGCCAGCAGTCCCGGGGGGTATGGCTACACCTTC
>NA|NA|TRBV2|TRBJ1-6
CASSFISGSLHF
TGTGCCAGCAGTTTCATCTCTGGGAGCCTCCACTTT
>NA|TRBD2|TRBV30|TRBJ2-2
CAWTRGNSPGELFF
TGTGCCTGGACGCGGGGGAACTCACCCGGGGAGCTGTTTTTT
>NA|NA|TRBV7-9|TRBJ1-2
CASSLSASFRSGYTF
TGTGCCAGCAGCTTATCGGCGTCCTTCAGGTCCGGCTACACCTTC
>NA|TRBD2|TRBV4-1|TRBJ2-5
CASSQGRLTGGETQYF
TGCGCCAGCAGCCAGGGAAGACTCACGGGGGGGGAGACCCAGTACTTC
>few|NA|TRBV4-1|TRBJ1-6
CASSASGSPLHF
TGCGCCAGCAGCGCAAGCGGGTCACCCCTCCACTTT
>NA|NA|TRBV11-3|TRBJ2-7
CASSFSPRQTSYEQYF
TGTGCCAGCAGCTTTAGCCCCCGACAGACCTCCTACGAGCAGTACTTC
>NA|NA|TRBV7-6|TRBJ2-1
CASSFADSPSYNEQFF
TGTGCCAGCAGCTTTGCGGACTCTCCGTCCTACAATGAGCAGTTCTTC
>once|NA|TRBV27|TRBJ2-1
CASSLGQLGYNEQFF
TGTGCCAGCAGTTTGGGACAATTGGGCTACAATGAGCAGTTCTTC
>NA|TRBD1|TRBV9|TRBJ2-7
CASSEGTGGSYEQYF
TGTGCCAGCAGCGAGGGGACAGGGGGCTCCTACGAGCAGTACTTC